This T cell receptor (beta chain) was sequenced in a study of radiotherapy plus CTLA-4 blockade in lung cancer. This clone was counted a few times. The method was immunoSEQ multiplex PCR; TCRdb's version includes in-frame clones alone and lacks a portion of them. The table shows about 62,000 clones, with 76% occurring only once. The CDR3 runs 15 residues. Germline V lookup: CDR1 KGHSH, CDR2 LQKENI. V lost 2 bases, J lost 4 bases, and 4 bases stayed unmatched. This specimen was peripheral blood, taken from a patient treated with radiotherapy plus ipilimumab. The TCR sequence derives from a human donor with non-small cell lung cancer who had a complete response to radiotherapy plus ipilimumab. The chain combines TRBV18 with TRBJ1-4, with 7 bases matching TRBD1. The CDR3 coding sequence is TGTGCCAGCTCACCAGACAGGGCCTATAATGAAAAACTGTTTTTT. Amino acids: CASSPDRAYNEKLFF.